The 11 T cell receptor beta chains in this list originate from one sample, sequenced in a study of human T cells and chemical hapten exposure. Specified time point: patch test 3, about 24 weeks after DPC sensitization. The treatment was: therapeutic diphenylcyclopropenone sensitization with weekly scalp DPC. MiXCR, run by TCRdb on the RACE reads, gives a single entry per CDR3 protein. The sample shows approximately 80,000 distinct CDR3 sequences, 9.5% to 14% of them seen only once. The sequences come from whole blood, collected in connection with sensitization to the hapten diphenylcyclopropenone (DPC). The source is a woman between 50 and 59 years old with alopecia areata. Some clones in this sample may be carry-over from other donors' samples.

This clonotype was recorded many times. The chain's CDR3 is CATAGGFYEQYF. The CDR3, as DNA: TGTGCCACAGCAGGGGGCTTCTACGAGCAGTACTTC. The chain combines TRBV19 with TRBJ2-7; 8 positions match TRBD1. From germline, CDR1 is LNHDA and CDR2 SQIVND (reference sequence). V was pared by 10 bases and J by 3 bases, with 5 bases of the junction left unmatched. CDR3 length: 12 residues.

The CDR3 is CSTTSGRPTDTQYF. CDR3 nucleotides: TGCAGCACGACTAGCGGGAGGCCCACAGATACGCAGTATTTT. The genes are TRBV20-1 and TRBJ2-3, with 13 bases fitting TRBD2. The germline CDR1 and CDR2 sequences are DFQATT and SNEGSKA (reference sequence). The CDR3 covers 14 residues.

In its sample, this clonotype was seen many times. The V gene is TRBV6-5, the J gene TRBJ2-6; TRBD1 agrees at 9 bases. The CDR3 loop spans 16 amino acids. Germline assignment: CDR1 MNHEY and CDR2 SVGAGI. J was trimmed by 4 bases and V by 5 bases; bases with no gene match: 6. The CDR3 spells CASSPGTGNGANVLTF. The CDR3 DNA sequence: TGTGCCAGCAGTCCTGGGACAGGGAACGGGGCCAACGTCCTGACTTTC.

V gene TRBV29-1 combines with J gene TRBJ2-2; TRBD1 matches at 8 bases. Trimming took 6 bases from V and 2 from J; bases not matched to a gene: 2. The CDR3 contains 13 residues. Germline V lookup: CDR1 SQVTM, CDR2 ANQGSEA. The CDR3 spells CSVGTGNTGELFF. The CDR3 DNA is TGCAGCGTCGGGACAGGCAACACCGGGGAGCTGTTTTTT.

Ten or more counts support this clonotype. The chain has TRBV11-2 and TRBJ1-6, with D hard to call. The CDR3 extends over 15 amino acids. CDR1 is SGHAT and CDR2 is FQNNGV in the germline V gene. The V end was cut by 4 bases, the J end by 4 bases, with 11 bases between. CDR3 amino acids: CASSSRHDYNSPLHF. The DNA for the CDR3 is TGTGCCAGCAGCTCACGACACGATTATAATTCACCCCTCCACTTT.

This sequence joins TRBV19 and TRBJ2-1, with 12 positions matching TRBD2. J gave up 4 bases and V 7 bases, and 8 bases lay outside the gene matches. CDR3 length equals 16 residues. The germline V gene has CDR1 LNHDA and CDR2 SQIVND (reference sequence). CDR3: CASTTSGLAGYNEQFF. CDR3 DNA sequence: TGTGCCAGTACCACCAGTGGACTAGCGGGATACAATGAGCAGTTCTTC.

The chain has TRBV6-6 and TRBJ2-6; unclear D gene. Trimming left V 6 bases short and J 0 bases short, with 18 bases between. The germline V gene has CDR1 MNHNY and CDR2 SVGAGI (reference sequence). This CDR3 spans 18 amino acids. The CDR3 protein is CASSQSGVGRSGANVLTF. CDR3 coding DNA: TGTGCCAGCAGCCAGAGTGGAGTTGGACGCTCTGGGGCCAACGTCCTGACTTTC.

This chain uses TRBV5-1 with TRBJ2-5, with 9 bases lining up with TRBD1. With V trimmed by 4 bases and J by 5 bases, 9 bases remained unmatched. The germline V gene encodes CDR1 SGHRS and CDR2 YFSETQ. The CDR3 extends over 15 amino acids. Here the CDR3 reads CASSPFGTGSETQYF. The CDR3 DNA is TGCGCCAGCAGCCCGTTCGGGACAGGGTCCGAGACCCAGTACTTC.

This clonotype was seen at least ten times. The CDR3: CASSFDPTGSSNQPQHF. The CDR3 DNA follows: TGTGCCAGCAGTTTTGATCCTACAGGGTCTAGCAATCAGCCCCAGCATTTT. The rearrangement uses TRBV12-3 or TRBV12-4 and TRBJ1-5, with D maybe TRBD1 (6 bases). The length of the CDR3 is 17 residues. V lost 3 bases to trimming and J lost 0 bases, with 15 bases between them.

The chain employs TRBV7-6 and TRBJ2-7; 7 bases align to TRBD2. The CDR3 covers 14 residues. CDR1 and CDR2 (germline): SGHVS, FNYEAQ. Losses at the gene ends were 5 bases for V and 7 bases for J; bases not matched to a gene: 11. CDR3 coding DNA: TGTGCCAGCAGCCCTGGACTAGATATACGGGAGCAGTACTTC. This sequence encodes CASSPGLDIREQYF.

The chain is built from TRBV24-1 and TRBJ1-5; TRBD1 agrees at 7 bases. The V and J ends lost 4 bases and 0 bases, in that order; junction bases with no gene match: 8. Germline CDR1 reads KGHDR; CDR2 reads SFDVKD. This CDR3 spans 17 amino acids. CDR3: CATSDPRQGPSNQPQHF. The CDR3 nucleotides are TGTGCCACCAGTGACCCTAGACAGGGACCTAGCAATCAGCCCCAGCATTTT.